This T cell receptor (beta chain) is drawn from a study of response to subunit inactivated influenza vaccine. This clonotype was observed a handful of times. Its antigen is unidentified. MiXCR, applied by TCRdb to the RT-PCR reads, yields one record per CDR3 protein. Of roughly 520,000 distinct CDR3 sequences listed, less than 30% are singletons. Findings and caveats of the study: Few new T cells, the authors suggested, are recruited by each seasonal influenza vaccination.

CDR3 length: 13 residues. The germline gives CDR1 GTSNPN, CDR2 SVGIG (reference sequence). V lost 1 base and J lost 1, with 7 bases in between. The TCR originated in a man aged 45 to 65 who received an inactivated influenza vaccine. The input for sequencing was CD4+ T cells sorted from PBMCs, taken more than 4 days after vaccination. V gene TRBV30 combines with J gene TRBJ1-1; D is ambiguous. The CDR3 sequence: CAWSAYSNTEAFF. The CDR3 DNA reads as TGTGCCTGGAGTGCGTACTCGAACACTGAAGCTTTCTTT.